What follows are 30 T cell receptor beta chains derived from one specimen sequenced in a study of CD8+ T cells in alopecia areata. Isolated RNA was reverse transcribed into cDNA used as the sequencing template. Only in-frame clones appear in the TCRdb table, and some are missing; sequencing was by immunoSEQ multiplex PCR. The sample consists of more than 200,000 clones, roughly 66% of them appearing once. This sample's treatment: oral pan-JAK inhibitor, 5-10 mg twice daily. This material consisted of CD4+ T cells sorted from blood, taken at week 44, from a patient treated with tofacitinib. The receptor source for this set is a human donor with alopecia areata.

V and J are TRBV19 and TRBJ1-1; D is undetermined. Germline CDR1 reads LNHDA; CDR2 reads SQIVND (reference sequence). The V and J ends lost 1 base and 3 bases respectively, with 12 bases between them. This CDR3 spans 15 amino acids. The CDR3 region is CASSIVGGQDTEAFF. The DNA of the CDR3 is TGTGCCAGTAGTATAGTCGGAGGGCAGGACACTGAAGCTTTCTTT.

This clone has only a few counts. This sequence joins TRBV29-1 and TRBJ2-7, with D tentatively TRBD2 (6 bases). CDR1 is SQVTM, CDR2 ANQGSEA, per germline. The CDR3 runs 14 residues. V dropped 5 bases and J dropped 0 bases, with 14 bases sitting between them. The CDR3 region has the DNA TGCAGCGTTAGACGGGACTCAACCTCCTACGAGCAGTACTTC. This gives the protein CSVRRDSTSYEQYF.

The CDR3 DNA sequence: TGCAGCGTTGGGACAGGGATTGGCTACACCTTC. Its protein is CSVGTGIGYTF. The chain joins TRBV29-1 to TRBJ1-2, with 8 bases fitting TRBD1. This CDR3 region has 11 residues. The junction had 2 bases not matched to a gene; V was cut back by 4 bases and J by 7 bases. Germline loops: CDR1 SQVTM, CDR2 ANQGSEA.

For the CDR3, the DNA is TGTGCCAGCAGCCCAACCCTGGACACGTACAATGAGCAGTTCTTC. Amino acids: CASSPTLDTYNEQFF. The V and J genes are TRBV7-6 and TRBJ2-1, with D perhaps matching TRBD1 (5 bases). The V gene's germline CDR1 is SGHVS and CDR2 FNYEAQ. The V and J ends lost 5 bases and 4 bases respectively, with 15 bases between them. This CDR3 spans 15 amino acids.

The sample holds a few counts of this clone. The genes are TRBV2 and TRBJ2-5; 8 bases map to TRBD1. CDR3 size: 16 residues. The germline V gene encodes CDR1 SNHLY and CDR2 FYNNEI. Trimming at V came to 6 bases and at J to 3 bases, leaving 12 bases not matched to a gene. The CDR3 region has the DNA TGTGCCAGCAGGCCAGTGGGGGGACAGGAAAAAGAGACCCAGTACTTC. Residues: CASRPVGGQEKETQYF.

This chain uses TRBV30 with TRBJ2-2; unclear D gene. Germline CDR1 and CDR2: GTSNPN and SVGIG (reference sequence). Trimming shortened V by 2 bases and J by 2 bases, and 18 bases separated the two germline ends. The CDR3 sequence is 17 residues long. The CDR3 spells CAWSYKTRQFNTGELFF. The CDR3 coding sequence is TGTGCCTGGAGTTACAAAACACGCCAGTTTAACACCGGGGAGCTGTTTTTT.

The rearrangement links TRBV29-1 to TRBJ2-7, with a possible D match to TRBD1 (6 bases). There are 14 residues in the CDR3. Trimming shortened V by 5 bases and J by 6 bases, and 20 bases separated the two germline ends. Germline CDR1 is SQVTM and CDR2 is ANQGSEA. CDR3 residues: CSVFITGTILEQYF. CDR3 sequence (DNA): TGCAGCGTTTTCATCACCGGGACAATCCTCGAGCAGTACTTC.

The rearrangement uses TRBV30 and TRBJ2-5; D gene uncertain. The germline V gene has CDR1 GTSNPN and CDR2 SVGIG (reference sequence). The V end was cut by 0 bases, the J end by 2 bases, with 10 bases between. The CDR3 extends over 14 amino acids. The CDR3 bases are TGTGCCTGGAGTGTATTCAGTCTTCAAGAGACCCAGTACTTC. This encodes CAWSVFSLQETQYF.

V is TRBV7-9 and J is TRBJ2-7; tentative D call: TRBD2 (6 bases). The CDR3 totals 16 residues. V lost 5 bases, J lost 2 bases, and 19 bases lay in between. Germline CDR1 is SEHNR and CDR2 is FQNEAQ (reference sequence). The CDR3 DNA reads as TGTGCCAGCAGCCCGAGGGGTGCTAGCGACGCCTACGAGCAGTACTTC. This encodes CASSPRGASDAYEQYF.

This clone came up a few times. This sequence joins TRBV5-1 and TRBJ2-5; either TRBD1 or TRBD2 may supply D (5 bases each). The CDR3 extends over 15 amino acids. The germline V gene has CDR1 SGHRS and CDR2 YFSETQ. The V gene lost 4 bases and the J gene lost 5 bases, with 18 bases spanning the gap. The CDR3 loop reads CASSPGTAKLETQYF. The CDR3 DNA follows: TGCGCCAGCAGCCCCGGGACCGCTAAGTTGGAGACCCAGTACTTC.

This chain uses TRBV29-1 with TRBJ1-1; TRBD1 matches at 9 bases. CDR1 and CDR2 (germline): SQVTM, ANQGSEA. The CDR3 is 13 residues long. The junction had 4 bases not matched to a gene; V was cut back by 3 bases and J by 5 bases. This CDR3 reads CSVDTGGYTEAFF. CDR3 in DNA: TGCAGCGTTGACACAGGGGGCTATACTGAAGCTTTCTTT.

A remark on this clone: At one boundary the junction diverges from the germline segment, which might be a read error. The same CDR3 also results from other DNA sequences found in this sample. V and J are TRBV4-3 and TRBJ1-2; D is uncertain. This CDR3 is 14 amino acids long. Germline V lookup: CDR1 LGHNA, CDR2 YSLEER. This CDR3 is CASSQAGARYGYTF. The CDR3 DNA reads as TGCGCCAGCAGTCAAGCTGGAGCCCGCTATGGCTACACCTTC.

This clone was detected a few times. The V call is TRBV7-2, the J call TRBJ2-7; TRBD1 might be the D (6 bases). V dropped 0 bases and J dropped 4 bases, with 13 bases sitting between them. CDR1 and CDR2 (germline): SGHTA, FQGNSA. CDR3 length: 15 residues. CDR3 loop: CASSLAQGRMYEQYF. DNA of the CDR3: TGTGCCAGCAGCTTAGCCCAGGGGCGCATGTACGAGCAGTACTTC. The variable domain in full, completed from reference TRBV7-2 and TRBJ2-7, reads GAGVSQSPSNKVTEKGKDVELRCDPISGHTALYWYRQSLGQGLEFLIYFQGNSAPDKSGLPSDRFSAERTGGSVSTLTIQRTQQEDSAVYLCASSLAQGRMYEQYFGPGTRLTVT.

The chain has TRBV2 and TRBJ2-3; D might be TRBD1 or TRBD2, each matching 6 bases. The germline gives CDR1 SNHLY, CDR2 FYNNEI. CDR3 length: 15 amino acids. V was pared by 5 bases and J by 1 base, with 13 bases between. The CDR3 region has the DNA TGTGCCAGCAGTATCGAGGGGGGAGGCACAGATACGCAGTATTTT. This codes for CASSIEGGGTDTQYF.

The chain recombines TRBV10-3 with TRBJ1-2; 9 bases are a match to TRBD1. The germline CDR1 and CDR2 sequences are ENHRY and SYGVKD. Trimming cost V 10 bases and J 1 base; bases outside gene matches: 10. The length of the CDR3 is 15 residues. The DNA for the CDR3 is TGTGCCAGCCGGGACAGGGTTCTTCATAACTATGGCTACACCTTC. As protein: CASRDRVLHNYGYTF.

This chain joins TRBV6-6 and TRBJ1-1, with unresolved D. Germline assignment: CDR1 MNHNY and CDR2 SVGAGI (reference sequence). V was clipped by 2 bases and J by 6 bases, with 10 bases between them. This CDR3 region has 13 residues. The CDR3 sequence is CASSYPSPAEAFF. In nucleotides, the CDR3 is TGTGCCAGCAGTTACCCGAGCCCAGCTGAAGCTTTCTTT.

CDR3: CASSLGQGYEQYF. DNA of the CDR3: TGTGCCAGCAGCTTGGGACAGGGCTACGAGCAGTACTTC. V is TRBV13 and J is TRBJ2-7, with 9 bases that match TRBD1. The CDR3 length is 13 residues. Germline V gene lookup returns CDR1 PRHDT and CDR2 FYEKMQ (reference sequence). J was trimmed by 3 bases and V by 3 bases; bases with no gene match: 0.

With respect to this clone: Other DNA sequences in the sample encode the same CDR3. CDR3 in amino acids: CASSLGQTNTEAFF. CDR3 in DNA: TGTGCCAGCAGTTTGGGTCAGACGAACACTGAAGCTTTCTTT. The rearrangement joins TRBV27 to TRBJ1-1; no clear D. The CDR3 has 14 residues. Germline V gene data show CDR1 as MNHEY and CDR2 as SMNVEV (reference sequence). Trimming left V 3 bases short and J 1 base short, with 9 bases between.

The chain combines TRBV7-2 with TRBJ2-1, with D hard to call. Trimming shortened V by 0 bases and J by 6 bases, and 9 bases separated the two germline ends. Per the germline V gene, CDR1 is SGHTA and CDR2 is FQGNSA. The CDR3 sequence is 14 residues long. The CDR3 sequence is CASSLAAVVNEQFF. The CDR3 nucleotides are TGTGCCAGCAGCTTAGCGGCGGTGGTCAATGAGCAGTTCTTC. The whole variable domain, filled in from reference TRBV7-2 and TRBJ2-1, reads GAGVSQSPSNKVTEKGKDVELRCDPISGHTALYWYRQSLGQGLEFLIYFQGNSAPDKSGLPSDRFSAERTGGSVSTLTIQRTQQEDSAVYLCASSLAAVVNEQFFGPGTRLTVL.

This chain connects TRBV5-1 to TRBJ1-2; D not resolved. The germline V gene encodes CDR1 SGHRS and CDR2 YFSETQ. This CDR3 region has 13 residues. Trimming shortened V by 4 bases and J by 8 bases, and 15 bases separated the two germline ends. CDR3 DNA sequence: TGCGCCAGCAGCCTCCGTCCTGGAGACGGCTACACCTTC. Protein: CASSLRPGDGYTF.

The chain links TRBV25-1 to TRBJ1-6; D gene ambiguous. The V end lost 8 bases, the J end lost 7 bases, and 18 bases lay between the germline ends. Germline CDR1 is MGHDK and CDR2 is SYGVNS. CDR3 length: 15 amino acids. CDR3 region: CASVGTDTWNSPLHF. DNA of the CDR3: TGTGCCAGCGTGGGCACTGACACGTGGAATTCACCCCTCCACTTT.

The chain couples TRBV2 to TRBJ2-1, with 7 bases identical to TRBD2. With V trimmed by 4 bases and J by 9 bases, 9 bases remained unmatched. This CDR3 has 14 residues. Germline V gives CDR1 SNHLY, CDR2 FYNNEI. The CDR3 sequence: CASSGGGAGSEQFF. The DNA for the CDR3 is TGTGCCAGCAGTGGAGGCGGAGCGGGGAGTGAGCAGTTCTTC. The whole variable domain, remainder taken from reference TRBV2 and TRBJ2-1, is EPEVTQTPSHQVTQMGQEVILRCVPISNHLYFYWYRQILGQKVEFLVSFYNNEISEKSEIFDDQFSVERPDGSNFTLKIRSTKLEDSAMYFCASSGGGAGSEQFFGPGTRLTVL.

In its sample, this clone was seen a few times. The V gene is TRBV2, the J gene TRBJ1-5; D gene ambiguous. The length of the CDR3 is 13 residues. V was trimmed by 4 bases and J by 6 bases, leaving 10 bases between them. Per the germline V gene, CDR1 is SNHLY and CDR2 is FYNNEI. This CDR3 reads CASSGVVPQPQHF. CDR3 DNA: TGTGCCAGCAGTGGGGTAGTCCCTCAGCCCCAGCATTTT.

The genes are TRBV5-1 and TRBJ2-4; D may correspond to TRBD1 or TRBD2 (5 bases each). Trimming took 4 bases from V and 7 from J, leaving 12 bases between them. CDR1 is SGHRS, CDR2 YFSETQ, per germline. This CDR3 is built from 13 residues. CDR3 coding DNA: TGCGCCAGCAGCCCCGGGACGGACAACATTCAGTACTTC. Protein product: CASSPGTDNIQYF.

V gene TRBV5-1 combines with J gene TRBJ2-5; no firm D call. The CDR3 is 14 residues long. V was clipped by 5 bases and J by 3 bases, with 14 bases between them. CDR1 is SGHRS, CDR2 YFSETQ, per germline. The CDR3 coding sequence is TGCGCCAGCAGTTCTGGTAGGGTAGAAGAGACCCAGTACTTC. Amino acids: CASSSGRVEETQYF.

This clone was recorded a few times. This rearrangement joins TRBV5-1 to TRBJ2-7; D unresolved. The CDR3 has 13 residues. Germline loops: CDR1 SGHRS, CDR2 YFSETQ. Deletions cut 1 base from V and 2 bases from J, with 7 bases between. The CDR3 here is CASSLQSTYEQYF. CDR3 in DNA: TGCGCCAGCAGCTTGCAGTCAACCTACGAGCAGTACTTC. The whole variable domain, filled in from reference TRBV5-1 and TRBJ2-7, reads KAGVTQTPRYLIKTRGQQVTLSCSPISGHRSVSWYQQTPGQGLQFLFEYFSETQRNKGNFPGRFSGRQFSNSRSEMNVSTLELGDSALYLCASSLQSTYEQYFGPGTRLTVT.

The rearrangement links TRBV7-8 to TRBJ1-6; D gene ambiguous. CDR1 and CDR2 (germline): SGHVS, FQNEAQ. The CDR3 runs 13 residues. Trimming removed 6 bases at V and 5 bases at J, with 8 bases between. For the CDR3, the DNA is TGTGCCAGCAGTGGGATACATAATTCACCCCTCCACTTT. Translation: CASSGIHNSPLHF.

The gene calls are TRBV2 and TRBJ2-1, with 7 bases lining up with TRBD2. Germline CDR1 reads SNHLY; CDR2 reads FYNNEI. J lost 4 bases, V lost 0 bases, and 6 bases had no gene match. The CDR3 runs 16 residues. CDR3 nucleotides: TGTGCCAGCAGTGAAGCGCTGGCGGGGGATTACAATGAGCAGTTCTTC. Protein: CASSEALAGDYNEQFF.

The chain links TRBV30 to TRBJ2-5; 7 nucleotides align to TRBD1. This CDR3 contains 15 residues. Germline CDR1 is GTSNPN and CDR2 is SVGIG (reference sequence). After removal of 4 bases from V and 4 bases from J, the junction contained 12 bases not matched to a gene. CDR3 sequence: CAWNPTGFTRETQYF. The CDR3 DNA follows: TGTGCCTGGAACCCGACAGGGTTCACCCGAGAGACCCAGTACTTC.

The gene calls are TRBV5-6 and TRBJ2-5; D call uncertain. The CDR3 contains 14 residues. CDR1 is SGHDT and CDR2 is YYEEEE in the germline V gene. The germline V and J ends were trimmed by 4 bases and 1 base, with 11 bases remaining between them. For the CDR3, the DNA is TGTGCCAGCAGCCTACGACACTTCCAAGAGACCCAGTACTTC. It encodes CASSLRHFQETQYF.